The sequence of this T cell receptor (beta chain) was determined in a study of T cells in Graves' hyperthyroidism and ophthalmopathy. Study-level information: Blood was drawn when the patient was first diagnosed and still untreated. Findings and caveats of the study: Stable hyperthyroidism was told apart from ophthalmopathy by a model built on 13 V-J features. Expanded thyroid clonotypes (above 0.001) were mostly also found in blood.

It was RNA transcripts that yielded the amplified TCR beta CDR3 regions. TCR CDR3 regions were first amplified by RT-PCR with HTBI primers. MiXCR, applied by TCRdb to the multiplex PCR reads, yields one record per CDR3 protein. The sample shows over 700,000 distinct CDR3 sequences, approximately 19% of them seen only once. The CDR3 has 16 residues. Germline loops: CDR1 KGHDR, CDR2 SFDVKD. V trimming: 6 bases; J trimming: 0 bases; junction bases outside the gene matches: 8. Points on this clonotype: Its target is not known.

The sequence was obtained from a woman aged 45-60 years with Graves' hyperthyroidism that later progressed to Graves' ophthalmopathy. The sample consisted of blood. The rearrangement joins TRBV24-1 to TRBJ2-3; 7 nucleotides line up with TRBD2. The DNA for the CDR3 is TGTGCCACCAGTAAACCGGGGGGTTCAAGCACAGATACGCAGTATTTT. Translation gives CATSKPGGSSTDTQYF.